This entry lists 11 T cell receptor beta chains sequenced from one sample in a study of T cells after yellow fever vaccination. Each CDR3 protein gets one entry after TCRdb re-called the 5' RACE reads with MiXCR. Altogether about 400,000 distinct CDR3 sequences are present, over 5% being singletons, with the ten largest covering approximately 16%. This specimen consisted of PBMCs, obtained 5 days after the yellow fever booster vaccination. These receptors were obtained from a man younger than 40 who received the YFV17D yellow fever vaccine.

The table lists this clonotype with many counts. The chain couples TRBV18 to TRBJ2-1; D gene ambiguous. The CDR3 covers 15 residues. V was clipped by 2 bases and J by 0 bases, with 8 bases between them. Germline V gives CDR1 KGHSH, CDR2 LQKENI. The CDR3 sequence is CASSPRQSSYNEQFF. Here the CDR3 DNA reads TGTGCCAGCTCACCAAGGCAGAGCTCCTACAATGAGCAGTTCTTC.

This clonotype was detected a few times. The chain combines TRBV3-1 with TRBJ2-3; D unclear. Germline V gene data show CDR1 as LGHDT and CDR2 as YNNKEL (reference sequence). Trimming removed 1 base from V and 2 bases from J, with 13 bases in between. This CDR3 is 16 amino acids long. Here the CDR3 DNA reads TGTGCCAGCAGCCAAGGGCTCATGCGGAACACAGATACGCAGTATTTT. It specifies CASSQGLMRNTDTQYF.

This clonotype appeared a few times. The gene calls are TRBV28 and TRBJ2-1; a weak D match, TRBD2 (6 bases). Germline CDR1 MDHEN, CDR2 SYDVKM. V lost 8 bases and J lost 5, with 16 bases in between. The CDR3 runs to 14 residues. The CDR3 is CASRRDLWDNEQFF. The CDR3 coding sequence is TGTGCCAGCCGGCGGGACCTGTGGGACAATGAGCAGTTCTTC.

This clonotype was found many times. The chain links TRBV5-1 to TRBJ2-2, with D uncertain. CDR3 size: 14 residues. Trimming stripped 0 bases from V and 6 bases from J, with 9 bases between. Germline values: CDR1 SGHRS, CDR2 YFSETQ. Written as DNA, the CDR3 is TGCGCCAGCAGCTTGGGGGCCGTGGCCGGGGAGCTGTTTTTT. Translation gives CASSLGAVAGELFF.

Of note for this clonotype: The final CDR3 position lacks the conserved phenylalanine or tryptophan, pointing to a likely read error. The DNA is left out, because the CDR3 cannot be placed on it with certainty; the CDR3 is given as TCRdb lists it. The chain couples TRBV2 to TRBJ1-5; TRBD1 was called by the table and not checked on the DNA. Including both end residues, the CDR3 is 12 amino acids long. The germline V gene encodes CDR1 SNHLY and CDR2 FYNNEI. CDR3 sequence: CASGLETGAMTI.

The V gene is TRBV7-2, the J gene TRBJ2-3; D may correspond to TRBD1 or TRBD2 (7 bases each). V lost 5 bases to trimming and J lost 6 bases, with 15 bases between them. This CDR3 is 14 amino acids long. The germline CDR1 and CDR2 sequences are SGHTA and FQGNSA. Here the CDR3 DNA reads TGTGCCAGCAGCCGCAGGGGGGGATCTGATACGCAGTATTTT. Its protein product is CASSRRGGSDTQYF.

The chain is built from TRBV7-2 and TRBJ1-1; the match to TRBD1 covers 9 bases. The CDR3 sequence is 14 residues long. Per the germline V gene, CDR1 is SGHTA and CDR2 is FQGNSA. V shed 5 bases, J shed 1 base, and the junction held 2 bases outside the gene matches. The CDR3 spells CASSRGQGNTEAFF. In DNA, the CDR3 is TGTGCCAGCAGCAGGGGACAGGGGAACACTGAAGCTTTCTTT. The full variable domain, in which reference TRBV7-2 and TRBJ1-1 provide the parts outside the CDR3, is GAGVSQSPSNKVTEKGKDVELRCDPISGHTALYWYRQSLGQGLEFLIYFQGNSAPDKSGLPSDRFSAERTGGSVSTLTIQRTQQEDSAVYLCASSRGQGNTEAFFGQGTRLTVV.

This clonotype was detected many times. The chain uses TRBV2 and TRBJ2-5; no definite D call. The CDR3 contains 12 residues. V was cut by 8 bases and J by 7 bases, with 14 bases left in between. Germline CDR1 SNHLY, CDR2 FYNNEI. The CDR3 here is CASCDLTGTQYF. The CDR3 region has the DNA TGTGCCAGCTGCGACTTAACGGGGACCCAGTACTTC.

This clonotype was seen ten or more times. This sequence joins TRBV12-3 or TRBV12-4 and TRBJ2-7, with a weak D call TRBD1 (5 bases). The CDR3 consists of 14 residues. The V gene lost 6 bases and the J gene lost 2 bases, with 14 bases spanning the gap. CDR3 amino acids: CASSARETPYEQYF. The CDR3 DNA reads TGTGCCAGCAGCGCCAGGGAAACCCCCTACGAGCAGTACTTC.

As DNA, the CDR3 is TGTGCCAGCAGCTCGGACCCGGGCGGCGGCTATGGCTACACCTTC. Translating it yields CASSSDPGGGYGYTF. The V call is TRBV5-4, the J call TRBJ1-2; D call uncertain. This CDR3 has 15 residues. V was trimmed by 3 bases and J by 4 bases, leaving 16 bases between them. CDR1 SGHNT and CDR2 YYREEE come from the germline V gene (reference sequence).

With regard to this clonotype: Possible read error: a much larger clone is one base away. The chain joins TRBV20-1 to TRBJ2-5, with a weak D call TRBD1 (6 bases). In germline, CDR1 is DFQATT, CDR2 SNEGSKA (reference sequence). The CDR3 consists of 14 residues. CDR3 in amino acids: CRVEGGQYQETQYF. In nucleotides, the CDR3 is TGCAGGGTTGAGGGTGGACAGTACCAAGAGACCCAGTACTTC.